Listed below are T cell receptor beta chains from one sample, sequenced in a study of regulatory T cells in long-lasting Graves disease. MiXCR, applied by TCRdb to the multiplex PCR reads, yields one record per CDR3 protein. The sample lists 400,000 or so distinct CDR3 sequences, 23% occurring once. The sequences come from peripheral blood mononuclear cells (PBMCs), collected when the disease was refractory, from a patient treated with antithyroid drugs. These receptor sequences come from a female donor with Graves disease. Both conserved end residues are part of each CDR3. A D gene is named only where the DNA matches it firmly.

v_call	d_call	j_call	cdr3_aa
TRBV27	.	TRBJ2-7	CASRPQERVYEQYF
TRBV18	.	TRBJ1-5	CASSPIQGMGPQHF
TRBV9	.	TRBJ1-1	CASSEGGGNTEAFF
TRBV2	.	TRBJ1-1	CASSDNGQNTEAFF
TRBV4-3	.	TRBJ1-6	CASSQERGGLLHF
TRBV11-2	TRBD2	.	CASSQDQWTSGTNEQFF
TRBV2	.	TRBJ2-7	CASTSLGTTYEQYF
TRBV2	TRBD2	TRBJ2-5	CASSGTSGGTQETQYF
TRBV30	.	TRBJ1-3	CAATLSSGNTIYF
TRBV7-9	TRBD1	TRBJ1-2	CASSLMGTGVACGYTF
TRBV3-1	TRBD2	TRBJ2-5	CASSPLGLAIVRETQYF
TRBV7-4	.	TRBJ1-5	CASSLVGHRTQPQHF
TRBV2	.	TRBJ1-5	CASSVRGYNQPQHF
TRBV15	.	TRBJ2-6	CATSRDMGSGANVLTF
TRBV12-3/TRBV12-4	.	TRBJ1-3	CASRETTSGNTIYF
TRBV28	.	TRBJ1-4	CASSVRRGELGEKLFF
TRBV2	.	TRBJ2-1	CASSKTSGSYNEQFF
TRBV28	.	TRBJ1-6	CASDRNNSPLHF
TRBV19	TRBD1	TRBJ1-5	CASSLWTGQSSNQPQHF
TRBV6-1	.	TRBJ1-6	CASSRRWGENSPLHF
TRBV19	.	TRBJ1-2	CASSQDRVFGYTF
TRBV20-1	.	TRBJ1-2	CSASPGEGSNYGYTF
TRBV20-1	.	TRBJ1-4	CSASFWENNEKLFF
TRBV7-2	.	TRBJ2-5	CASSLAWGEETQYF
TRBV29-1	TRBD1	TRBJ1-1	CSVHRGGSTEAFF
TRBV7-9	.	TRBJ2-3	CASSLFRDPTDTQYF
TRBV7-2	.	TRBJ2-6	CASSPGGLTGVHSGANVLTF
TRBV5-1	.	TRBJ2-2	CASSFGGSSTGELFF